The 26 T cell receptor beta chains reported below all come from one sample, sequenced in a study of Graves' ophthalmopathy and Graves' hyperthyroidism (dated by TCRdb to about 2018). These reads were obtained on an Illumina HiSeq 2000. For repertoire sequencing, TCR beta CDR3 regions were amplified from RNA transcripts. HTBI primers and the Qiagen OneStep RT-PCR kit were used in a first-round RT-PCR, which was followed by a second-round multiplex PCR, size selection and purification. The public reads were quality trimmed at Q25 with fastp and then assembled into clones with MiXCR by TCRdb, keeping productive beta chains. For every CDR3 protein sequence, its rows merge into one entry that carries the most common genes and DNA. For this sample the table gives approximately 380,000 distinct CDR3 sequences, of which around 20% were detected only once. The ten biggest clones cover roughly 3% of the sample.

Sequenced material: peripheral blood. These receptors all stem from a woman between 18 and 29 years old with stable Graves' hyperthyroidism. Donor details come from another sample of the same person, matched by shared clones.

This clonotype has a handful of counts. This chain joins TRBV24-1 and TRBJ2-5; weak D call: TRBD2 (6 bases). With 2 bases removed from V and 5 bases from J, the gap between germline ends came to 14 bases. CDR1 is KGHDR, CDR2 SFDVKD, per germline. CDR3 length: 15 amino acids. CDR3 region: CATSDSGLQGETQYF. The CDR3 DNA reads as TGTGCCACCAGTGATTCGGGACTCCAGGGCGAGACCCAGTACTTC.

This clonotype has ten or more counts. The chain combines TRBV20-1 with TRBJ1-1, with TRBD1 as a possible D gene (5 bases). Germline V gene data show CDR1 as DFQATT and CDR2 as SNEGSKA (reference sequence). This CDR3 is built from 10 residues. V lost 5 bases and J lost 11, with 12 bases in between. This CDR3 is CSAGAGVAFF. The CDR3 nucleotides read TGCAGTGCTGGGGCGGGGGTGGCTTTCTTT.

There are many counts of this clonotype. The V call is TRBV25-1, the J call TRBJ2-5, with 7 bases matching TRBD2. This CDR3 has 12 residues. V shed 7 bases and J 5 bases; nucleotides not matched to a gene: 4. Per germline, CDR1 MGHDK and CDR2 SYGVNS. The DNA for the CDR3 is TGTGCCAGCACGTCGCGGGGGGAGACCCAGTACTTC. Encoded protein: CASTSRGETQYF.

About this clonotype: A much larger clone lies a single base off, so this may be a read error. The conserved closing phenylalanine or tryptophan is absent in this CDR3, likely reflecting a read error. The chain joins TRBV7-2 to TRBJ2-5, with TRBD2 as a possible D gene (6 bases). CDR1 and CDR2 (germline): SGHTA, FQGNSA. The CDR3 totals 14 residues. V gave up 2 bases and J gave up 3 bases, with 10 bases separating them. This chain's CDR3 is CASSLLGGEETQYL. CDR3 DNA: TGTGCCAGCAGCTTACTCGGGGGAGAAGAGACCCAGTACCTC.

This clonotype was detected a few times. This rearrangement joins TRBV6-2 or TRBV6-3 to TRBJ2-5; D perhaps matches TRBD2 (6 bases). Trimming shortened V by 2 bases and J by 0 bases, and 13 bases separated the two germline ends. This CDR3 has 16 amino acids. Germline values: CDR1 MNHEY, CDR2 SVGEGT. The CDR3 spells CASSYGIAEYQETQYF. CDR3 nucleotides: TGTGCCAGCAGTTACGGAATAGCGGAGTACCAAGAGACCCAGTACTTC.

This clonotype has at least ten counts. This chain uses TRBV20-1 with TRBJ2-5, with a tentative D call TRBD1 (5 bases). The CDR3 spans 15 residues. Between the trimmed V and J ends, which lost 0 bases and 4 bases, there was a span of 15 bases. The V gene's germline CDR1 is DFQATT and CDR2 SNEGSKA (reference sequence). The CDR3 nucleotides read TGCAGTGCTAGAGAAGTCAGGGCTGGCTTAGAGACCCAGTACTTC. Translation: CSAREVRAGLETQYF.

This clonotype was observed a few times. J is TRBJ2-5 and V is TRBV6-4; 7 nucleotides match TRBD2. CDR3 length equals 15 residues. Per germline, CDR1 MRHNA and CDR2 SNTAGT. V lost 6 bases and J lost 4; bases outside the gene matches: 11. The CDR3 nucleotides read TGTGCCAGCAGCGAAAGATTGGGGGAGGGAGAGACCCAGTACTTC. Amino acids: CASSERLGEGETQYF.

The rearrangement uses TRBV12-3 or TRBV12-4 and TRBJ1-2, with D possibly TRBD1 on 6 matching bases. The CDR3 is 15 residues long. V was clipped by 3 bases and J by 4 bases, with 15 bases between them. CDR3 in amino acids: CASSFNPQGGYGYTF. DNA for the CDR3: TGTGCCAGCAGTTTCAATCCACAGGGAGGCTATGGCTACACCTTC.

The chain couples TRBV5-1 to TRBJ2-7; D uncertain. V lost 2 bases and J lost 7, with 19 bases in between. Germline V gene sequence: CDR1 SGHRS, CDR2 YFSETQ. This CDR3 spans 15 amino acids. The CDR3 is CASSFGETYAREQYF. The CDR3 region has the DNA TGCGCCAGCAGCTTCGGAGAGACCTATGCGAGGGAGCAGTACTTC.

The sample holds many counts of this clonotype. CDR3 sequence reads: CSVDPLTGGLRETQYF. The CDR3 DNA follows: TGCAGTGTGGACCCTCTAACGGGAGGGCTGAGGGAGACCCAGTACTTC. The chain employs TRBV20-1 and TRBJ2-5; the match to TRBD2 covers 8 bases. CDR1 and CDR2 (germline): DFQATT, SNEGSKA (reference sequence). This CDR3 spans 16 amino acids. Losses at the gene ends were 7 bases for V and 5 bases for J; bases not matched to a gene: 18.

In its sample, this clonotype was seen many times. The V and J genes are TRBV6-5 and TRBJ2-5; D might be TRBD2 (5 bases). Per germline, CDR1 MNHEY and CDR2 SVGAGI. The CDR3 has 15 amino acids. V lost 2 bases, J lost 5 bases, and 15 bases lay in between. The CDR3 sequence is CASSYLDGSGETQYF. The CDR3 DNA is TGTGCCAGCAGTTACCTGGACGGCTCGGGGGAGACCCAGTACTTC.

This clonotype was seen at least ten times. The gene calls are TRBV28 and TRBJ2-2, with 7 bases fitting TRBD1. The CDR3 totals 14 residues. Germline CDR1 MDHEN, CDR2 SYDVKM. Trimming cost V 5 bases and J 4 bases; bases outside gene matches: 4. Here the CDR3 DNA reads TGTGCCAGCAGTAACAGGGGCGGCACCGGGGAGCTGTTTTTT. This sequence encodes CASSNRGGTGELFF.

This clonotype was seen ten or more times. DNA for the CDR3: TGCAGCGTTGAGAAGTCGGAGGGGGAGACCCAGTACTTC. Translated: CSVEKSEGETQYF. V is TRBV29-1 and J is TRBJ2-5, with a weak D call TRBD2 (6 bases). V was trimmed by 3 bases and J by 5 bases, leaving 13 bases between them. Germline V gene lookup returns CDR1 SQVTM and CDR2 ANQGSEA. The CDR3 is 13 residues long.

Many counts were recorded for this clonotype. The V gene is TRBV7-3, the J gene TRBJ2-5; TRBD1 might be the D (6 bases). This CDR3 comprises 15 residues. With 2 bases removed from V and 1 base from J, the gap between germline ends came to 11 bases. The germline gives CDR1 SGHTA, CDR2 FQGTGA. CDR3 residues: CASSLQGLPQETQYF. The CDR3 DNA reads TGTGCCAGCAGCTTACAGGGGCTTCCCCAAGAGACCCAGTACTTC.

The J gene is TRBJ2-7, the V gene TRBV29-1; tentative D call: TRBD2 (6 bases). Germline V gives CDR1 SQVTM, CDR2 ANQGSEA. Deletions cut 4 bases from V and 3 bases from J, with 13 bases between. CDR3 size: 13 residues. This CDR3 is CSVGGGENYEQYF. CDR3 DNA sequence: TGCAGCGTTGGTGGCGGGGAGAACTACGAGCAGTACTTC.

This clonotype has a handful of counts. The V gene is TRBV3-1, the J gene TRBJ1-1, with D hard to call. Germline values: CDR1 LGHDT, CDR2 YNNKEL (reference sequence). The CDR3 contains 14 residues. V dropped 2 bases and J dropped 1 base, with 8 bases sitting between them. This CDR3 is CASSQTDRNTEAFF. Here the CDR3 DNA reads TGTGCCAGCAGCCAAACGGACCGGAACACTGAAGCTTTCTTT.

The chain is built from TRBV30 and TRBJ1-1, with D perhaps matching TRBD1 (6 bases). Germline assignment: CDR1 GTSNPN and CDR2 SVGIG (reference sequence). CDR3 length equals 17 residues. Trimming removed 1 base from V and 1 base from J, with 19 bases in between. As DNA, the CDR3 is TGTGCCTGGAGTGGGGCATGGGTGGGGGCGACGAACACTGAAGCTTTCTTT. It codes for CAWSGAWVGATNTEAFF.

The V gene is TRBV13, the J gene TRBJ2-5; TRBD1 matches 8 bases. Trimming took 2 bases from V and 5 from J; bases not matched to a gene: 7. The length of the CDR3 is 15 residues. Germline V gene sequence: CDR1 PRHDT, CDR2 FYEKMQ (reference sequence). The CDR3 nucleotides are TGTGCCAGCAGCTTAATGGCCAGGGGGCTTGAGACCCAGTACTTC. Translating it yields CASSLMARGLETQYF. The variable domain in full, with the rest retrieved from reference TRBV13 and TRBJ2-5, is AAGVIQSPRHLIKEKRETATLKCYPIPRHDTVYWYQQGPGQDPQFLISFYEKMQSDKGSIPDRFSAQQFSDYHSELNMSSLELGDSALYFCASSLMARGLETQYFGPGTRLLVL.

This clonotype has just a few counts. A junction end diverges from the germline sequence, so it may reflect a read error. The gene calls are TRBV11-2 and TRBJ2-7; D may match TRBD1 or TRBD2 (5 bases each). Looked up from germline, CDR1 is SGHAT and CDR2 is FQNNGV. CDR3 length: 15 residues. The CDR3 coding sequence is TGTGCCGGCAGCTCACTATTGGGGGACTCCTACGAGCAGTACTTC. It specifies CAGSSLLGDSYEQYF.

Comments on this clonotype: Sequence at one end of the junction differs from germline and may be a read error. The chain uses TRBV6-5 and TRBJ2-4; 8 nucleotides align to TRBD2. The CDR3 runs to 17 residues. In germline, CDR1 is MNHEY, CDR2 SVGAGI. The CDR3 reads CASSYSRDGGAKNIKYF. The DNA for the CDR3 is TGTGCCAGCAGTTACTCGAGGGACGGGGGGGCCAAAAACATTAAGTACTTC.

The V call is TRBV6-1, the J call TRBJ1-2; 9 positions match TRBD1. V shed 6 bases and J 6 bases; nucleotides not matched to a gene: 5. The CDR3 length is 13 residues. Germline loops: CDR1 MNHNS, CDR2 SASEGT. The CDR3 spells CASRAGQGDGYTF. The DNA for the CDR3 is TGTGCCAGCAGGGCGGGACAGGGCGATGGCTACACCTTC.

The sample holds many counts of this clonotype. The gene calls are TRBV6-5 and TRBJ2-7, with 8 bases matching TRBD1. The CDR3 runs to 15 residues. The trim removed 4 bases at V and 1 base at J, leaving 6 bases unmatched. The germline V gene has CDR1 MNHEY and CDR2 SVGAGI. CDR3 residues: CASSSRGRRSYEQYF. CDR3 DNA sequence: TGTGCCAGCAGTTCCAGGGGGCGGAGGTCCTACGAGCAGTACTTC.

This clonotype was counted ten times or more. The rearrangement links TRBV7-2 to TRBJ2-7; D is undetermined. The ends were cut back, 7 bases at V and 0 bases at J, with 10 bases in the middle. The CDR3 length is 13 residues. Germline V lookup: CDR1 SGHTA, CDR2 FQGNSA. The CDR3 protein is CASTPPSSYEQYF. The DNA for the CDR3 is TGTGCCAGCACCCCACCCAGCTCCTACGAGCAGTACTTC. Full variable domain (outside the CDR3, taken from reference TRBV7-2 and TRBJ2-7): GAGVSQSPSNKVTEKGKDVELRCDPISGHTALYWYRQSLGQGLEFLIYFQGNSAPDKSGLPSDRFSAERTGGSVSTLTIQRTQQEDSAVYLCASTPPSSYEQYFGPGTRLTVT.

This clonotype was seen ten or more times. Given the absence of the conserved phenylalanine or tryptophan at the CDR3 end, a read error is likely. V gene TRBV28 combines with J gene TRBJ1-6, with 11 bases matching TRBD1. V lost 5 bases and J lost 8; bases outside the gene matches: 5. The V gene's germline CDR1 is MDHEN and CDR2 SYDVKM. The CDR3 runs 15 residues. The CDR3 DNA is TGTGCCAGCAGTCCCGCGGGACAGGGGGATTCACCCCTCCACCTT. This encodes CASSPAGQGDSPLHL.

This clonotype was picked up many times. The gene calls are TRBV3-1 and TRBJ1-1; 8 nucleotides align to TRBD1. The CDR3 loop spans 15 amino acids. Germline V CDR1 and CDR2: LGHDT, YNNKEL (reference sequence). With 2 bases clipped from V and 7 bases from J, the junction kept 9 bases outside the gene matches. This chain's CDR3 is CASSQPSGQGREAFF. The CDR3 coding sequence is TGTGCCAGCAGCCAACCGAGCGGACAGGGCCGTGAAGCTTTCTTT.

The table lists this clonotype with many counts. The chain combines TRBV6-2 or TRBV6-3 with TRBJ2-7, with D possibly TRBD2 on 5 matching bases. The V end lost 4 bases, the J end lost 0 bases, and 13 bases lay between the germline ends. The CDR3 totals 15 residues. CDR1 and CDR2 from the germline V gene are MNHEY and SVGEGT. The DNA of the CDR3 is TGTGCCAGCAGTTCGGGAAACGGGGACTCCTACGAGCAGTACTTC. Translated, it gives CASSSGNGDSYEQYF.